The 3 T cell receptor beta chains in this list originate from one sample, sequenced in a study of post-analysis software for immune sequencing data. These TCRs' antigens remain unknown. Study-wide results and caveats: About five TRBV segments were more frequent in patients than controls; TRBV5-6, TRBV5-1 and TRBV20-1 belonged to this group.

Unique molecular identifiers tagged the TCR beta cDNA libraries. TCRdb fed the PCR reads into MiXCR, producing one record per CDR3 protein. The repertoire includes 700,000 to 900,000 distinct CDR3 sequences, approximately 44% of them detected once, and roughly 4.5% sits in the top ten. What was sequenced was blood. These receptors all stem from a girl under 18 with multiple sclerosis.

The CDR3 region is CSARGTSMVYEQYF. The CDR3 DNA follows: TGCAGTGCTAGAGGGACATCCATGGTCTACGAGCAGTACTTC. V is TRBV20-1 and J is TRBJ2-7; D may be TRBD1 (5 bases). The CDR3 runs 14 residues. V lost 1 base, J lost 3 bases, and 13 bases lay in between. Germline values: CDR1 DFQATT, CDR2 SNEGSKA (reference sequence).

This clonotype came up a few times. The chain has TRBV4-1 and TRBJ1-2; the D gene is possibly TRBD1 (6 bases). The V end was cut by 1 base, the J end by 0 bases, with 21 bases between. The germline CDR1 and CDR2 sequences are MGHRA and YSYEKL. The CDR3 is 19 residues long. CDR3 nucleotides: TGCGCCAGCAGCCAAGGTATCTGGGGGGGCAGAAGTGCTAACTATGGCTACACCTTC. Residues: CASSQGIWGGRSANYGYTF.

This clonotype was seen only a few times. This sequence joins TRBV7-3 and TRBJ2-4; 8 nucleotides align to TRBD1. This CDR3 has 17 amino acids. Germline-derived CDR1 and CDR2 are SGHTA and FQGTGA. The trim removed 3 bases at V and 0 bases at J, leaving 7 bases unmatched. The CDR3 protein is CASSFRQGPLAKNIQYF. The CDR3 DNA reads TGTGCCAGCAGCTTCCGACAGGGGCCGTTAGCCAAAAACATTCAGTACTTC.